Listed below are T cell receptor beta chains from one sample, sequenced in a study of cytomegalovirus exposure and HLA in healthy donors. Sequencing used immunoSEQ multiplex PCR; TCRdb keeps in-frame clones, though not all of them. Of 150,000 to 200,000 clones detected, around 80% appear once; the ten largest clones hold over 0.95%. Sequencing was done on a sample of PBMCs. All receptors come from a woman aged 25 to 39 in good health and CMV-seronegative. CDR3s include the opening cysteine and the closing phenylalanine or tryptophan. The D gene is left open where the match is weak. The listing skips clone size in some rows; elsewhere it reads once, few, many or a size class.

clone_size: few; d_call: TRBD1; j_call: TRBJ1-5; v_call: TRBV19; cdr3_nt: TGTGCCAGTAGTATGTTGGGACAGGGGGCGGGTCAGCCCCAGCATTTT; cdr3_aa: CASSMLGQGAGQPQHF
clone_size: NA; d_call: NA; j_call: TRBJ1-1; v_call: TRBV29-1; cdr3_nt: TGCAGCGGACGCCGCAGCAAGGGGTTTTGGAACACTGAAGCTTTCTTT; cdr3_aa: CSGRRSKGFWNTEAFF
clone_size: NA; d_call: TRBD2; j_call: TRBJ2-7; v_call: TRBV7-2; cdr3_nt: TGTGCCAGCAGCCGACGGACTAGCTTATCCTACGAGCAGTACTTC; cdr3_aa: CASSRRTSLSYEQYF
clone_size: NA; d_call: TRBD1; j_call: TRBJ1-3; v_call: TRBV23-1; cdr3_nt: TGCGCCAGCAGGCAAGACAGGGGGATTCGAAACACCATATATTTT; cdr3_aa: CASRQDRGIRNTIYF
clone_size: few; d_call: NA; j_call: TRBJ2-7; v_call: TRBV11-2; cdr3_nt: TGTGCCAGCAGCTTAGCTACAGCCTTCTACGAGCAGTACTTC; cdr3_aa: CASSLATAFYEQYF
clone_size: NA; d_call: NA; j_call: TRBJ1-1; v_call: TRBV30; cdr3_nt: TGTGCCTACTTGGGACACCTGAACACTGAAGCTTTCTTT; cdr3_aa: CAYLGHLNTEAFF
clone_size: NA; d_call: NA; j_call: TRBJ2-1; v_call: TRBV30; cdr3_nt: TGTGCCTGGAGTGTACTGGGGGCGGGTTACAATGAGCAGTTCTTC; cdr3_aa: CAWSVLGAGYNEQFF
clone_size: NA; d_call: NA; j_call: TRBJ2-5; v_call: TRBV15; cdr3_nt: TGTGCCACCAGAACGGGAGACCGAGAGACCCAGTACTTC; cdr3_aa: CATRTGDRETQYF
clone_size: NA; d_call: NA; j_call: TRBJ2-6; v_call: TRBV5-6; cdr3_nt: TGTGCCAGCAGGTTGCAGGGTTCCACTGGGGCCAACGTCCTGACTTTC; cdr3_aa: CASRLQGSTGANVLTF
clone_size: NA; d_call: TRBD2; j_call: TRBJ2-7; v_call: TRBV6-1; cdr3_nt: TGTGCCAGCAGGGCGGGGGGTTACGGGTCCTACGAGCAGTACTTC; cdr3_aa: CASRAGGYGSYEQYF
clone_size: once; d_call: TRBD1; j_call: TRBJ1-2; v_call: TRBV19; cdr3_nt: TGTGCCAGTGCCGAGGGACAGGACTATGGCTACACCTTC; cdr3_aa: CASAEGQDYGYTF
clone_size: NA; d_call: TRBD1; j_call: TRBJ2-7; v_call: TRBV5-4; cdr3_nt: TGTGCCAGCAGCCTGGGGGCAGGGGGCGCCTCCTACGAGCAGTACTTC; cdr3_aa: CASSLGAGGASYEQYF
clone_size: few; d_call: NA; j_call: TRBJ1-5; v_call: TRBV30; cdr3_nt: TGTGCCTGGACGTCGACCCCAGGGTACCAGCCCCAGCATTTT; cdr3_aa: CAWTSTPGYQPQHF
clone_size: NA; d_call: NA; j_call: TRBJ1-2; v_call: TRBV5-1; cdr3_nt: TGCGCCAGCAGCTTGGATGCGGGGACCAGCTACACCTTC; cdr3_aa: CASSLDAGTSYTF
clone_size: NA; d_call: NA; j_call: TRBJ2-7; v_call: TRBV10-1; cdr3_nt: TGCGCCAGCAGCCAACTGGAACCAAAGGGGGCCTACGAGCAGTACTTC; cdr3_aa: CASSQLEPKGAYEQYF
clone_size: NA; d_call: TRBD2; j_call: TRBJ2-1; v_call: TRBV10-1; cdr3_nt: TGCGCCAGCAGTGAGTCGACGGATAGCGGGAGATCGGATGAGCAGTTCTTC; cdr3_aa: CASSESTDSGRSDEQFF
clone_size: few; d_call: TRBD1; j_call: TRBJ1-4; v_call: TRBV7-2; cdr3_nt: TGTGCCAGCAGCTTAGGGGGACAGGGGTCTGAAAAACTGTTTTTT; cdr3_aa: CASSLGGQGSEKLFF
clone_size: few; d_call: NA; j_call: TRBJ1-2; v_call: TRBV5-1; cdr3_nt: TGCGCCAGCAGCTTTTTGTCCGACTATGGCTACACCTTC; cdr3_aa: CASSFLSDYGYTF
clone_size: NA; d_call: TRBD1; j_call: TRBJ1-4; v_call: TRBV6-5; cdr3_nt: TGTGCCAGCAGTCCCGGACAGGCAGACCTTGAAAAACTGTTTTTT; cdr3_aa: CASSPGQADLEKLFF
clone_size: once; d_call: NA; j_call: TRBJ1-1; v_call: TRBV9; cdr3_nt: TGTGCCAGCAGCGTAGAAGGACAGCAGAACACTGAAGCTTTCTTT; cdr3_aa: CASSVEGQQNTEAFF
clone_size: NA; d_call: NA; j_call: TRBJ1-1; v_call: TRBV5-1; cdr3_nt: TGCGCCAGCAGCTTGGAGGGGATGGTCGGCACTGAAGCTTTCTTT; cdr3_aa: CASSLEGMVGTEAFF
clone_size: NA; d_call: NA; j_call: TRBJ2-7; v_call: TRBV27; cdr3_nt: TGTGCCAGCAGTTTCCCTTACGAGCAGTACTTC; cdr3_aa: CASSFPYEQYF
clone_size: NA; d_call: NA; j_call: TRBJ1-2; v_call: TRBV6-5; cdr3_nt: TGTGCCAGCAGTTTACTAGGGGGACGGGATGGCTACACCTTC; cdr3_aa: CASSLLGGRDGYTF
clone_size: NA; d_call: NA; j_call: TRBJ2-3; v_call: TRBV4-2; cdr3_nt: TGTGCCAGCAGTCGGGATCGGGATACGCAGTATTTT; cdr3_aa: CASSRDRDTQYF
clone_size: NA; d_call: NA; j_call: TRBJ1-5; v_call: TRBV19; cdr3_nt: TGTGCCAGTAGTATAGGACAGTCGATCAATCAGCCCCAGCATTTT; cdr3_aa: CASSIGQSINQPQHF
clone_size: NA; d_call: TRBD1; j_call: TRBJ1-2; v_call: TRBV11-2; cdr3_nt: TGTGCCAGCAAAACAGGGGATGGCTACACCTTC; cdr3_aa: CASKTGDGYTF
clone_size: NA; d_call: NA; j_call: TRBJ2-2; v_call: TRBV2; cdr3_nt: TGTGCCAGCACCCAGGACTTTGGCGGGGAGCTGTTTTTT; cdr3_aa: CASTQDFGGELFF
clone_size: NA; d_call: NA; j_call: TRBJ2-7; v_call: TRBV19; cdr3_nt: TGTGCCTCGTCAGGAACCCTCGGGGCCTACGAGCAGTACTTC; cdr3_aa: CASSGTLGAYEQYF
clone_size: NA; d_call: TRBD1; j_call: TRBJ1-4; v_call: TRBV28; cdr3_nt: TGTGCCAGCAATCGGGACAGCCGATCAACTAATGAAAAACTGTTTTTT; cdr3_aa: CASNRDSRSTNEKLFF
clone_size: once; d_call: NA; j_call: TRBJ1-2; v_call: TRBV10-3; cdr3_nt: TGTGCCATCAGTGAGTCGGCAGATCGAGGCTACACCTTC; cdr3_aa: CAISESADRGYTF
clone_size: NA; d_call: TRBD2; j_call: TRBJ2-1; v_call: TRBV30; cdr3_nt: TGTGCCTGGAGTGTGGGTAGCGGGAGGATCGATGAGCAGTTCTTC; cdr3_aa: CAWSVGSGRIDEQFF
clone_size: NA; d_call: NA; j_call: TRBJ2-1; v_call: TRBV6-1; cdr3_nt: TGTGCCAGCAGTGAGTTGCGGGGTAAGGTCTTC; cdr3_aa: CASSELRGKVF
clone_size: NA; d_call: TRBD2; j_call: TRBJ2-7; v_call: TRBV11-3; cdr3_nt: TGTGCCAGCAGCCCCACTAGCGTGTCCGGACACGAGCAGTACTTC; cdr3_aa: CASSPTSVSGHEQYF
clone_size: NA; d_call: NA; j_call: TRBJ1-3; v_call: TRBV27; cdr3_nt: TGTGCCAGCAGGGAGGGATTCCTTGGAAACACCATATATTTT; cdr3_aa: CASREGFLGNTIYF
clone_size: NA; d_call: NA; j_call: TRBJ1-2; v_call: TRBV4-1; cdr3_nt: TGCGCCAGCAGCCAAGGAGACTCCGTAGGCTATGGCTACACCTTC; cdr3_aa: CASSQGDSVGYGYTF
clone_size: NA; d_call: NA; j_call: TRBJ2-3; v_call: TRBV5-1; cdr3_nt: TGCGCCAGCAGCTTGGCCGGTCGCTCCACAGATACGCAGTATTTT; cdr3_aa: CASSLAGRSTDTQYF
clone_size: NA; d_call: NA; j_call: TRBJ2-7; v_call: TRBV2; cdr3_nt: TGTGCCAGCGTAGGGGGGGACCTCTACGAGCAGTACTTC; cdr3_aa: CASVGGDLYEQYF
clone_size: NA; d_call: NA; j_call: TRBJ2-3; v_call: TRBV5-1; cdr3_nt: TGCGCCAGCAGCTTGGATAGCGCTAGCACAGATACGCAGTATTTT; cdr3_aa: CASSLDSASTDTQYF
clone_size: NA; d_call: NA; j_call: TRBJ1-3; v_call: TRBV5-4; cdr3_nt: TGTGCCAGCAGCCTGGGGGCCTTGAGGGCTGGAAACACCATATATTTT; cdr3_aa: CASSLGALRAGNTIYF
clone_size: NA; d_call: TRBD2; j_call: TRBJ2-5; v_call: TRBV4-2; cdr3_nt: TGTGCCAGCAGCCCTACCAGCGGGGGGGCCCAAGAGACCCAGTACTTC; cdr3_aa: CASSPTSGGAQETQYF
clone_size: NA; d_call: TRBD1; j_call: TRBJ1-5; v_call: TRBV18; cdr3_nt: TGTGCCAGCTCACCCCGACAGGGGTCTCAGCCCCAGCATTTT; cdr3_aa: CASSPRQGSQPQHF
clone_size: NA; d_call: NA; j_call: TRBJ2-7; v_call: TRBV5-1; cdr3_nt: TGCGCCAGCAGCTTGGGGGCAGGGGTAGACTACGAGCAGTACTTC; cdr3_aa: CASSLGAGVDYEQYF
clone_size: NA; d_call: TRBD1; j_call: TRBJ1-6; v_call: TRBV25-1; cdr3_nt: TGTGCCAGCAGTCTTACAGGGGTGGATAATTCACCCCTCCACTTT; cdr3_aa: CASSLTGVDNSPLHF
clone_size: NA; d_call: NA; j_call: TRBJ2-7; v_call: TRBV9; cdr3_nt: TGTGCCTCCCGGGGTCCCAGCGACGAGCAGTACTTC; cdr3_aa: CASRGPSDEQYF
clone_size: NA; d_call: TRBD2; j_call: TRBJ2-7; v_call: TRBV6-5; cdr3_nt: TGTGCCAGCAGTCCTCCCGGCGGGAGGACCTACGAGCAGTACTTC; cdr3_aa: CASSPPGGRTYEQYF
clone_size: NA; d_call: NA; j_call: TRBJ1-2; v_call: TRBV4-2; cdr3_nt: TGTGCCAGCAGCCAAGAACGGTACGCGGCAGGGGCAAACTATGGCTACACCTTC; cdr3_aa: CASSQERYAAGANYGYTF
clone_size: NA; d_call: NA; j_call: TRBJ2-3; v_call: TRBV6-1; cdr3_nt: TGTGCCAGCAGTGAAGCTTTCAGGGCCCCAGATACGCAGTATTTT; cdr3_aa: CASSEAFRAPDTQYF
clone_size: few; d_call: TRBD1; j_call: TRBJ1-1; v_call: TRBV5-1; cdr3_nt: TGCGCCAGCAGCCAGACCTGGACAGGGGGAGGTACAGGCACTGAAGCTTTCTTT; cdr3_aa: CASSQTWTGGGTGTEAFF
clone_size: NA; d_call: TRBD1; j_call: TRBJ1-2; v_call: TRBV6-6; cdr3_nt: TGTGCCAGCACCACGGACGGGGGGGACAGCTATGGCTACACCTTC; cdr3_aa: CASTTDGGDSYGYTF
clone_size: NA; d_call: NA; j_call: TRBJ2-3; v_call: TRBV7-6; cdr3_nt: TGTGCCAGCAGCCCCCGACAGTACTCTAGCACAGATACGCAGTATTTT; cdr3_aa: CASSPRQYSSTDTQYF
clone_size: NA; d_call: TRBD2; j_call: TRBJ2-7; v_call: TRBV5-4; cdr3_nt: TGTGCCAGCAGCATTGTAGCGGGAGGGACCTACGAGCAGTACTTC; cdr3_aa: CASSIVAGGTYEQYF
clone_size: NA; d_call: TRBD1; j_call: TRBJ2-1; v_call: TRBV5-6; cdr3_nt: TGTGCCAGCAGCCAACGACAGGGAAACTACAATGAGCAGTTCTTC; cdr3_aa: CASSQRQGNYNEQFF
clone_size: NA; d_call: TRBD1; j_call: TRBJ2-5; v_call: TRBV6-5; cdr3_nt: TGTGCCAGCAGCCCCTGGGACAGGGGGACGGAGACCCAGTACTTC; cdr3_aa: CASSPWDRGTETQYF